This T cell receptor beta chain was identified in a study of cytomegalovirus exposure and HLA in healthy donors. Points from the study as a whole: The HLA-A and HLA-B alleles of most subjects were reportedly predicted accurately from TCR beta sequences. The authors considered a cluster of highly shared sequence variants likely to be a sequencing artifact. Earlier analysis yielded a pattern in which most TCR beta V segments were productive about 90% or about 30% of the time. Near-uniform donor sequencing depth was presumed by presence/absence analyses.

The PCR was carried out with 60 Vbeta primers and 13 Jbeta primers. Produced via immunoSEQ multiplex PCR; TCRdb's table is partial and in-frame only. The sample gives more than 85,000 clones, about two thirds of which show up once; over 1% is in the top ten. Concerning this clone: Antigen: not known.

This CDR3 contains 17 residues. Germline CDR1 is SGHDN and CDR2 is FVKESK. The V and J ends lost 0 bases and 6 bases, in that order; junction bases with no gene match: 8. The TCR sequence derives from a female donor in good health and CMV-seronegative. This chain links TRBV14 with TRBJ1-6; 7 nucleotides align to TRBD1. Sequencing was performed on PBMCs. The CDR3 region is CASSQDLLTGSNSPLHF. Here the CDR3 DNA reads TGTGCCAGCAGCCAAGATCTACTGACAGGGAGTAATTCACCCCTCCACTTT.